Presented here are 30 T cell receptor beta chains from one specimen sequenced in a study of blood T cell repertoires in COVID-19. Libraries were prepared by immunoSEQ multiplex PCR; TCRdb keeps only in-frame clonotypes and omits some of them. The table records some 51,000 clones, 90% of them present only once. The sequenced sample was peripheral blood. The receptors shown here come from a man in his forties or fifties with acute or convalescent COVID-19.

The chain joins TRBV7-2 to TRBJ2-3, with a possible D match to TRBD1 (5 bases). CDR1 SGHTA and CDR2 FQGNSA come from the germline V gene. Between the trimmed V and J ends, which lost 3 bases and 6 bases, there was a span of 16 bases. There are 15 residues in the CDR3. The CDR3 region has the DNA TGTGCCAGCAGCTTGCTGGGAAGGCCAGGGGATACGCAGTATTTT. Protein sequence: CASSLLGRPGDTQYF.

The rearrangement joins TRBV19 to TRBJ1-3, with D maybe TRBD1 (5 bases). The CDR3 covers 17 residues. Per germline, CDR1 LNHDA and CDR2 SQIVND (reference sequence). V was cut by 5 bases and J by 0 bases, with 17 bases left in between. The CDR3 DNA reads TGTGCCAGTAGTTCTACCGGGACCGGGAGCTCTGGAAACACCATATATTTT. Its protein product is CASSSTGTGSSGNTIYF. Full variable domain (remainder filled in from reference TRBV19 and TRBJ1-3): DGGITQSPKYLFRKEGQNVTLSCEQNLNHDAMYWYRQDPGQGLRLIYYSQIVNDFQKGDIAEGYSVSREKKESFPLTVTSAQKNPTAFYLCASSSTGTGSSGNTIYFGEGSWLTVV.

The genes are TRBV6-5 and TRBJ1-2; D might be TRBD1 (5 bases). Trimming pared 6 bases from V and 2 bases from J, leaving 10 bases between. Germline CDR1 is MNHEY and CDR2 is SVGAGI. This CDR3 is 13 amino acids long. This CDR3 reads CASRTAFNYGYTF. For the CDR3, the DNA is TGTGCCAGCAGGACAGCTTTCAACTATGGCTACACCTTC.

This chain joins TRBV30 and TRBJ1-2, with 8 positions matching TRBD1. The V gene end was trimmed by 1 base and the J gene end by 6 bases; junction bases not matched to a gene: 10. Germline V gene data show CDR1 as GTSNPN and CDR2 as SVGIG (reference sequence). There are 15 residues in the CDR3. Written as DNA, the CDR3 is TGTGCCTGGAGTGCCCTCAGGGGGCTGGGCGATGGCTACACCTTC. Translated: CAWSALRGLGDGYTF.

This chain links TRBV5-6 with TRBJ2-7; TRBD1 aligns across 7 bases. CDR3 length: 16 residues. Germline CDR1 and CDR2: SGHDT and YYEEEE. The ends lost 5 bases at V and 0 bases at J; junction bases unmatched: 11. In nucleotides, the CDR3 is TGTGCCAGCAGTACGACGGACAGGCGGGCCTCCTACGAGCAGTACTTC. It codes for CASSTTDRRASYEQYF.

J is TRBJ2-2 and V is TRBV29-1; D is uncertain. There are 15 residues in the CDR3. Looked up from germline, CDR1 is SQVTM and CDR2 is ANQGSEA. V lost 7 bases to trimming and J lost 0 bases, with 15 bases between them. The CDR3 spells CSARKADTNTGELFF. The CDR3 region has the DNA TGCAGCGCCCGCAAGGCGGATACGAACACCGGGGAGCTGTTTTTT.

This clone was found a few times. The gene calls are TRBV7-3 and TRBJ1-2; 9 positions agree with TRBD1. Germline V gene sequence: CDR1 SGHTA, CDR2 FQGTGA. This CDR3 has 13 amino acids. V shed 3 bases and J 7 bases; nucleotides not matched to a gene: 3. The CDR3 DNA reads TGTGCCAGCAGCTTCACACAGGGGGCTGGCTACACCTTC. It yields the protein CASSFTQGAGYTF.

V is TRBV19 and J is TRBJ2-1, with 8 positions matching TRBD1. The germline gives CDR1 LNHDA, CDR2 SQIVND (reference sequence). The CDR3 runs to 16 residues. Germline trimming cut 4 bases from V and 5 bases from J; bases unmatched to any gene: 10. CDR3 DNA: TGTGCCAGTAGTACGGTAGCCGGGACAGGAGACAATGAGCAGTTCTTC. Amino acids: CASSTVAGTGDNEQFF.

V is TRBV6-5 and J is TRBJ2-2; D might be TRBD1 (5 bases). The germline V gene encodes CDR1 MNHEY and CDR2 SVGAGI. The CDR3 loop spans 13 amino acids. The V end lost 7 bases, the J end lost 4 bases, and 10 bases lay between the germline ends. This chain's CDR3 is CASKITGTGELFF. CDR3 DNA sequence: TGTGCCAGCAAAATAACAGGCACCGGGGAGCTGTTTTTT.

This sequence joins TRBV5-4 and TRBJ1-3; D not resolved. Trimming took off 2 bases at V and 0 bases at J, with 6 bases between the two ends. Per germline, CDR1 SGHNT and CDR2 YYREEE (reference sequence). The CDR3 covers 14 residues. CDR3 sequence reads: CASSFGYSGNTIYF. CDR3 DNA: TGTGCCAGCAGCTTCGGGTACTCTGGAAACACCATATATTTT.

The count of this clone is one. J is TRBJ2-7 and V is TRBV28; 7 bases align to TRBD2. Germline trimming cut 3 bases from V and 6 bases from J; bases unmatched to any gene: 8. This CDR3 spans 14 amino acids. The germline CDR1 and CDR2 sequences are MDHEN and SYDVKM. The DNA for the CDR3 is TGTGCCAGCAGTTTTCGTGGGAGGGCGGGCGAGCAGTACTTC. Translated, it gives CASSFRGRAGEQYF.

This chain links TRBV7-8 with TRBJ2-1, with TRBD2 as a possible D gene (5 bases). Germline V CDR1 and CDR2: SGHVS, FQNEAQ. Between the trimmed V and J ends, which lost 1 base and 12 bases, there was a span of 16 bases. CDR3 length: 14 amino acids. CDR3 residues: CASSLGDSPRGQFF. The DNA of the CDR3 is TGTGCCAGCAGCTTAGGTGACTCTCCTCGGGGGCAGTTCTTC.

This clone was picked up a small number of times. The J gene is TRBJ1-5, the V gene TRBV7-2; 8 positions agree with TRBD1. Germline trimming cut 5 bases from V and 2 bases from J; bases unmatched to any gene: 5. The CDR3 contains 15 residues. Germline V lookup: CDR1 SGHTA, CDR2 FQGNSA. The DNA for the CDR3 is TGTGCCAGCAGCCCGGACAGGGACGGCAATCAGCCCCAGCATTTT. It specifies CASSPDRDGNQPQHF.

Comment on this clone: The germline gene is not matched at one end of the junction; a read error may be the cause. The chain employs TRBV4-2 and TRBJ2-7; D perhaps matches TRBD1 (6 bases). This CDR3 spans 15 amino acids. Germline V lookup: CDR1 LGHNA, CDR2 YNFKEQ. The CDR3 is CASSLNTQGSSEQYF. Here the CDR3 DNA reads TGTGCCAGCAGCCTTAACACCCAGGGGTCCTCCGAGCAGTACTTC.

J is TRBJ1-2 and V is TRBV4-1; D uncertain. V gave up 4 bases and J gave up 8 bases, with 14 bases separating them. This CDR3 is built from 13 residues. The germline V gene encodes CDR1 MGHRA and CDR2 YSYEKL. The CDR3 DNA reads TGCGCCAGCAGCCCCAACAGCGGAGAAGGCTACACCTTC. This translates into CASSPNSGEGYTF.

The rearrangement joins TRBV7-9 to TRBJ2-1; D remains ambiguous. From germline, CDR1 is SEHNR and CDR2 FQNEAQ (reference sequence). This CDR3 comprises 15 residues. V gave up 5 bases and J gave up 1 base, with 12 bases separating them. CDR3 sequence (DNA): TGTGCCAGCAGCCCCGGTAGGAGTTCCTACAATGAGCAGTTCTTC. Its translation is CASSPGRSSYNEQFF.

J is TRBJ1-5 and V is TRBV7-9; unclear D gene. Deletions cut 2 bases from V and 2 bases from J, with 7 bases between. Germline loops: CDR1 SEHNR, CDR2 FQNEAQ (reference sequence). CDR3 length equals 14 residues. The CDR3 here is CASSLMGGNQPQHF. DNA of the CDR3: TGTGCCAGCAGCTTAATGGGAGGCAATCAGCCCCAGCATTTT.

V and J are TRBV5-1 and TRBJ1-6, with 8 bases aligning to TRBD1. This CDR3 has 15 amino acids. Germline CDR1 reads SGHRS; CDR2 reads YFSETQ. V lost 1 base to trimming and J lost 7 bases; unmatched junction nucleotides: 4. The CDR3 DNA reads as TGCGCCAGCAGCTTGCAGGGGGCGGTAAATTCACCCCTCCACTTT. Its translation: CASSLQGAVNSPLHF.

The CDR3 here is CASSLEAGQEACYTF. The CDR3 DNA is TGTGCCAGCAGCTTAGAAGCCGGACAGGAGGCGTGCTACACCTTC. This chain joins TRBV11-3 and TRBJ1-2; 7 bases fit TRBD1. This CDR3 has 15 amino acids. Unmatched junction bases numbered 10, after V lost 0 bases and J lost 9 bases. Looked up from germline, CDR1 is SGHNT and CDR2 is YENEEA.

In its sample, this clone was seen a few times. The chain is built from TRBV28 and TRBJ1-2; 7 bases map to TRBD1. CDR1 is MDHEN and CDR2 is SYDVKM in the germline V gene. V shed 7 bases and J 9 bases; nucleotides not matched to a gene: 8. This CDR3 has 12 amino acids. The CDR3 DNA reads TGTGCCAGCAATAAACAGGGGACGCGCTACACCTTC. It translates to CASNKQGTRYTF.

In this sample, this clone turned up a few times. CDR3 sequence (DNA): TGTGCCAGCAGCTCACGGGAGGGGGCGCACACTGAAGCTTTCTTT. Its translation: CASSSREGAHTEAFF. The chain has TRBV7-8 and TRBJ1-1, with 7 bases aligning to TRBD1. V dropped 4 bases and J dropped 3; count of bases not matched to a gene: 8. This CDR3 region has 15 residues. In germline, CDR1 is SGHVS, CDR2 FQNEAQ.

CDR3 region: CATSRGMGGADTQYF. CDR3 DNA sequence: TGTGCCACCAGCAGAGGAATGGGGGGAGCAGATACGCAGTATTTT. The chain has TRBV15 and TRBJ2-3; D may be TRBD2 (6 bases). Germline CDR1 reads LNHNV; CDR2 reads YYDKDF (reference sequence). The CDR3 is 15 residues long. The germline V and J ends were trimmed by 1 base and 4 bases, with 12 bases remaining between them.

This chain uses TRBV5-1 with TRBJ1-1; TRBD1 aligns across 11 bases. CDR1 SGHRS and CDR2 YFSETQ come from the germline V gene. V lost 7 bases and J lost 4; bases outside the gene matches: 9. The CDR3 contains 15 residues. The CDR3, as DNA: TGCGCCAGCGCCGGGACAGGGGGTTTGAGCACTGAAGCTTTCTTT. This encodes CASAGTGGLSTEAFF.

The chain is built from TRBV19 and TRBJ1-1; TRBD1 aligns across 7 bases. J was trimmed by 1 base and V by 3 bases; bases with no gene match: 8. Germline assignment: CDR1 LNHDA and CDR2 SQIVND (reference sequence). The CDR3 consists of 16 residues. The CDR3 DNA reads TGTGCCAGTAGTATCACCGGGACAGAGGCGAACACTGAAGCTTTCTTT. Amino acids: CASSITGTEANTEAFF. Full variable domain (missing parts from reference TRBV19 and TRBJ1-1): DGGITQSPKYLFRKEGQNVTLSCEQNLNHDAMYWYRQDPGQGLRLIYYSQIVNDFQKGDIAEGYSVSREKKESFPLTVTSAQKNPTAFYLCASSITGTEANTEAFFGQGTRLTVV.

This clone occurred once. In DNA form, the CDR3 reads TGTGCCAGCAGCTTGGGGGACTACTATAATGAAAAACTGTTTTTT. This sequence encodes CASSLGDYYNEKLFF. The chain is built from TRBV5-5 and TRBJ1-4, with D possibly being TRBD1 (5 bases). Trimming pared 0 bases from V and 4 bases from J, leaving 10 bases between. CDR1 SGHKS and CDR2 YYEKEE come from the germline V gene (reference sequence). This CDR3 spans 15 amino acids.

The chain uses TRBV3-1 (or the pseudogene TRBV3-2) and TRBJ1-1; D gene unclear. CDR3 length: 14 residues. Germline lookup yields CDR1 LGHDT and CDR2 YNNKEL (reference sequence). V was clipped by 3 bases and J by 2 bases, with 10 bases between them. CDR3 nucleotides: TGTGCCAGCAGCCACCGGGATACTAACACTGAAGCTTTCTTT. This gives the protein CASSHRDTNTEAFF.

The chain is built from TRBV19 and TRBJ1-1; no firm D call. Trimming cost V 5 bases and J 1 base, with 8 bases left between them. The CDR3 is 13 residues long. Germline values: CDR1 LNHDA, CDR2 SQIVND (reference sequence). The CDR3 reads CASSPRGNTEAFF. In DNA form, the CDR3 reads TGTGCCAGTAGTCCCCGAGGGAACACTGAAGCTTTCTTT.

The chain links TRBV7-9 to TRBJ2-5; TRBD2 matches 10 bases. Unmatched junction bases numbered 3, after V lost 4 bases and J lost 1 base. The CDR3 is 15 amino acids. Germline-derived CDR1 and CDR2 are SEHNR and FQNEAQ (reference sequence). DNA for the CDR3: TGTGCCAGCAGCTCACTAGCGGGGACCCAAGAGACCCAGTACTTC. The encoded protein is CASSSLAGTQETQYF.

The chain joins TRBV27 to TRBJ1-1; D gene ambiguous. CDR1 MNHEY and CDR2 SMNVEV come from the germline V gene (reference sequence). The CDR3 runs 13 residues. Trimming cost V 4 bases and J 1 base, with 7 bases left between them. CDR3 protein: CASSSPGNTEAFF. Here the CDR3 DNA reads TGTGCCAGCAGTTCCCCAGGGAACACTGAAGCTTTCTTT.

This clone has just a few counts. The chain recombines TRBV5-6 with TRBJ1-5, with a weak D call TRBD1 (5 bases). Germline CDR1 reads SGHDT; CDR2 reads YYEEEE. CDR3 length: 13 amino acids. The V gene lost 0 bases and the J gene lost 5 bases, with 6 bases spanning the gap. The CDR3 loop reads CASSLGGDQPQHF. The CDR3 DNA is TGTGCCAGCAGCTTGGGGGGGGATCAGCCCCAGCATTTT.